This T cell receptor (beta chain) was observed in a study of T cells in Graves' hyperthyroidism and ophthalmopathy. The wider study: Staff took peripheral blood when the initial diagnosis was made, before any treatment began. General study findings and limits: Most clonotypes expanded in thyroid above 0.001 were likewise present in blood. For ophthalmopathy, model prediction preceded onset by a median about 6.4 months.

TCR beta CDR3 regions were amplified from RNA transcripts. The primer set for the first-round RT-PCR of the TCR CDR3 was HTBI. In TCRdb, the multiplex PCR reads were re-called with MiXCR into one record per CDR3 protein. The table lists about 700,000 distinct CDR3 sequences, 12% to 15% of them singletons. Per germline, CDR1 MNHEY and CDR2 SMNVEV (reference sequence). Trimming took off 5 bases at V and 8 bases at J, with 21 bases between the two ends. This CDR3 contains 15 residues. This clonotype was seen once. Its antigen is undetermined. The study left out patients who had uncontrolled infection, other autoimmune disease, pregnancy or lactation.

The sample consisted of blood. This sequence was found in a woman under 30 with Graves' hyperthyroidism. The chain couples TRBV27 to TRBJ1-2, with unresolved D. The CDR3 DNA follows: TGTGCCAGCAGTATAAGGGCCGCGGCGGGGAGAGGCTACACCTTC. Amino acid sequence: CASSIRAAAGRGYTF.